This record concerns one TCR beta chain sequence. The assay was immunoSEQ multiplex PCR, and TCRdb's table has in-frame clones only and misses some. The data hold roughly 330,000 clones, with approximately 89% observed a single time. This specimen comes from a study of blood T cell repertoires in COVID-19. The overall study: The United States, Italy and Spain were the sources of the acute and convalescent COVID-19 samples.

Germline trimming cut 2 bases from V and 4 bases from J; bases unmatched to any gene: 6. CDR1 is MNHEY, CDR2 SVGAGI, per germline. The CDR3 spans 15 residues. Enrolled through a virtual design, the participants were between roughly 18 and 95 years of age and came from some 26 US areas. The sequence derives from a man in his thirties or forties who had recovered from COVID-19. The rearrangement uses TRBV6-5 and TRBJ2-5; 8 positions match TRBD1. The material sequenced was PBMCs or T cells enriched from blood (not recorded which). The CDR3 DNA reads TGTGCCAGCAGTTACCCCGGACAGGGCAGAGAGACCCAGTACTTC. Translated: CASSYPGQGRETQYF.